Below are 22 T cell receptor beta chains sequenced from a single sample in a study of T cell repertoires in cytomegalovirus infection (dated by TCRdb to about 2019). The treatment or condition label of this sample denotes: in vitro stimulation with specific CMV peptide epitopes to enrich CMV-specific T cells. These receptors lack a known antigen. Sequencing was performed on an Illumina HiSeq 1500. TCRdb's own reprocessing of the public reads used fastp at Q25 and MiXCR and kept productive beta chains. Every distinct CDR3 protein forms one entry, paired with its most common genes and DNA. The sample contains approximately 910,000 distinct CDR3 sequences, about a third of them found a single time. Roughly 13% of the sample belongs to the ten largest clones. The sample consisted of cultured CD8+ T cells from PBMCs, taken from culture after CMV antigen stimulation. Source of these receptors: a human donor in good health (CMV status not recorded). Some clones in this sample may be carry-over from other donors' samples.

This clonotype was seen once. CDR3 amino acids: CASSHGRFNTDTQYF. The CDR3 DNA reads as TGTGCCAGCAGCCATGGGAGGTTCAACACAGATACGCAGTATTTT. The gene calls are TRBV11-1 and TRBJ2-3; possibly TRBD2 for D (6 bases). The germline CDR1 and CDR2 sequences are SGHAT and FQDESV (reference sequence). CDR3 length: 15 residues. Trimming removed 5 bases from V and 2 bases from J, with 14 bases in between.

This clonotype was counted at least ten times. CDR3 sequence (DNA): TGTGCCAGCAGCTTTAGGAAGGGATACTACAATGAGCAGTTCTTC. Translating it yields CASSFRKGYYNEQFF. The chain couples TRBV7-8 to TRBJ2-1; D is uncertain. Trimming took off 3 bases at V and 3 bases at J, with 12 bases between the two ends. The CDR3 contains 15 residues. CDR1 is SGHVS and CDR2 is FQNEAQ in the germline V gene.

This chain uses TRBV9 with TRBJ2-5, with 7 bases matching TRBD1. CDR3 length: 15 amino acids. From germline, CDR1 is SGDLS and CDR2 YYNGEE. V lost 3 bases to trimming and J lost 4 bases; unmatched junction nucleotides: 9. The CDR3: CASSAGGDRRETQYF. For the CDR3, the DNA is TGTGCCAGCAGCGCTGGTGGGGACAGACGAGAGACCCAGTACTTC. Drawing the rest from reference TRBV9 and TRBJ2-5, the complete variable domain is DSGVTQTPKHLITATGQRVTLRCSPRSGDLSVYWYQQSLDQGLQFLIQYYNGEERAKGNILERFSAQQFPDLHSELNLSSLELGDSALYFCASSAGGDRRETQYFGPGTRLLVL.

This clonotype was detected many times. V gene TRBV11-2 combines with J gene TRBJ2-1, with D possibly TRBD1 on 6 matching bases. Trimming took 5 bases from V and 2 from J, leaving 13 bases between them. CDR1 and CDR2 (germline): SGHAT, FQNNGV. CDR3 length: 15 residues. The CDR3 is CASSPGDEAYNEQFF. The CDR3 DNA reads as TGTGCCAGCAGCCCAGGGGATGAAGCCTACAATGAGCAGTTCTTC. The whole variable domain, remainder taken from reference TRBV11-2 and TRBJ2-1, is EAGVAQSPRYKIIEKRQSVAFWCNPISGHATLYWYQQILGQGPKLLIQFQNNGVVDDSQLPKDRFSAERLKGVDSTLKIQPAKLEDSAVYLCASSPGDEAYNEQFFGPGTRLTVL.

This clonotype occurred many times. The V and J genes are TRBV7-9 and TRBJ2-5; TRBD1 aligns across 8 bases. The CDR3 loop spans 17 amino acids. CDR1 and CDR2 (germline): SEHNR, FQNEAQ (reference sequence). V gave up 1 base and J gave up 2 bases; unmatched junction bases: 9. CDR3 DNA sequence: TGTGCCAGCAGCTTAGGAGACAGGGGTCTCTCTCAAGAGACCCAGTACTTC. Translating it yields CASSLGDRGLSQETQYF.

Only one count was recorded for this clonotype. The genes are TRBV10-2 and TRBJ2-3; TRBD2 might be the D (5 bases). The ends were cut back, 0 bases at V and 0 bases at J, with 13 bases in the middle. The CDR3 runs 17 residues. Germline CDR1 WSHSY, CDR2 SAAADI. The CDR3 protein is CASSESEGSASTDTQYF. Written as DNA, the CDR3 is TGCGCCAGCAGTGAGTCCGAGGGTAGCGCTAGCACAGATACGCAGTATTTT.

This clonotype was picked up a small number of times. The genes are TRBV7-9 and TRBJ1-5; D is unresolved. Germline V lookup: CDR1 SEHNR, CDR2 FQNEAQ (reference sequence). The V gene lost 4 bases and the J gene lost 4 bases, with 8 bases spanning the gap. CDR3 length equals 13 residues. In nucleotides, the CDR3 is TGTGCCAGCAGCTCTCAGCGAAATCAGCCCCAGCATTTT. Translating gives CASSSQRNQPQHF. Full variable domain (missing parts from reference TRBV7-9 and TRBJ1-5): DTGVSQNPRHKITKRGQNVTFRCDPISEHNRLYWYRQTLGQGPEFLTYFQNEAQLEKSRLLSDRFSAERPKGSFSTLEIQRTEQGDSAMYLCASSSQRNQPQHFGDGTRLSIL.

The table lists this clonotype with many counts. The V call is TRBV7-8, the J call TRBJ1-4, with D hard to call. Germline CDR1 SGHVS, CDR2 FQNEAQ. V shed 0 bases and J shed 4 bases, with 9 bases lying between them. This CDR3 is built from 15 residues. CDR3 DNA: TGTGCCAGCAGCTTAGCGCCAGCGGTTAATGAAAAACTGTTTTTT. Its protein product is CASSLAPAVNEKLFF.

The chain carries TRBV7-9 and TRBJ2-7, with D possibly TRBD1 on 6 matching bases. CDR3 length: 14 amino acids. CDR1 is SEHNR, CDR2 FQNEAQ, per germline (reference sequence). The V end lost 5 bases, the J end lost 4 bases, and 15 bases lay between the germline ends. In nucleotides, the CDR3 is TGTGCCAGCAGCGTAACAGGGTTTCTTTACGAGCAGTACGTC. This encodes CASSVTGFLYEQYV.

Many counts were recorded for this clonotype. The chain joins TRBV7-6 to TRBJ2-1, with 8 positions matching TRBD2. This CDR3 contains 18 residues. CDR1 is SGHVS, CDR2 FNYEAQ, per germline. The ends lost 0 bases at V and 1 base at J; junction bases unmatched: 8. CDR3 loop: CASSLARISGASYNEQFF. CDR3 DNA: TGTGCCAGCAGCTTAGCGCGAATTAGCGGGGCGTCCTACAATGAGCAGTTCTTC.

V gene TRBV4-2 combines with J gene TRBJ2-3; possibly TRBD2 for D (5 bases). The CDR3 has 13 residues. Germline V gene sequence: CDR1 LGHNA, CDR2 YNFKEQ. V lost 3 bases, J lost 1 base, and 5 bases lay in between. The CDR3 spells CASSQRGTDTQYF. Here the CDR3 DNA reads TGTGCCAGCAGCCAGAGGGGCACAGATACGCAGTATTTT.

Here the CDR3 DNA reads TGTGCCAGCAGGACGACTAGCGGGGGGTCCCCGGTCGGTACGCAGTATTTT. Translation gives CASRTTSGGSPVGTQYF. The chain has TRBV11-1 and TRBJ2-3; 13 bases agree with TRBD2. V lost 6 bases, J lost 8 bases, and 14 bases stayed unmatched. Germline-derived CDR1 and CDR2 are SGHAT and FQDESV (reference sequence). The CDR3 is 17 residues long.

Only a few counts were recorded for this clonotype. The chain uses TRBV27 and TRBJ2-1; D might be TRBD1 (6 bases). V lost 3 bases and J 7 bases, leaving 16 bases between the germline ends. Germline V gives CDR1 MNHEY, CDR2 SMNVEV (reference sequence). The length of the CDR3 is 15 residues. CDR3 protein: CASSFWDTRGNEQFF. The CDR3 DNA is TGTGCCAGCAGTTTCTGGGACACCCGAGGGAATGAGCAGTTCTTC.

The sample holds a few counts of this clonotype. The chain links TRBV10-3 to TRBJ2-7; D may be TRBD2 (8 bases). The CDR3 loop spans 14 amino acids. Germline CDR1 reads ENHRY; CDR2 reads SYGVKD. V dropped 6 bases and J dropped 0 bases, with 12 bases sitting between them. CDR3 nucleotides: TGTGCCATCAGGCGGGGGGACAGCTCCTACGAGCAGTACGTC. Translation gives CAIRRGDSSYEQYV.

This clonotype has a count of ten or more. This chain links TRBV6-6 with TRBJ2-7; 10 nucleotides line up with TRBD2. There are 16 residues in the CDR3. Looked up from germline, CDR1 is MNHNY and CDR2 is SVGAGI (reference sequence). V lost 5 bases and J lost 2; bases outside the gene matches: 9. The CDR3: CASSKTGTSATYEQYV. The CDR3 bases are TGTGCCAGCAGTAAAACCGGGACTAGCGCCACCTACGAGCAGTACGTC.

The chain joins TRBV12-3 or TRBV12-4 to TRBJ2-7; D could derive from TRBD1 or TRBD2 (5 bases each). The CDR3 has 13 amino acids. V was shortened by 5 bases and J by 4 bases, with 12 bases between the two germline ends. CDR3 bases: TGTGCCAGCAGTATCGGGACGGTTTACGAGCAGTACGTC. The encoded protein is CASSIGTVYEQYV.

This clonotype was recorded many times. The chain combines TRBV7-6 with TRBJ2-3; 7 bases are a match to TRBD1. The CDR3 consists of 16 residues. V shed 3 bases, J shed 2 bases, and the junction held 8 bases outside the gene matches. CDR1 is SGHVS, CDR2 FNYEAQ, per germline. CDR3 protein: CASSFPDRTPTDTQYF. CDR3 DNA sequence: TGTGCCAGCAGCTTTCCGGACAGGACCCCCACAGATACGCAGTATTTT.

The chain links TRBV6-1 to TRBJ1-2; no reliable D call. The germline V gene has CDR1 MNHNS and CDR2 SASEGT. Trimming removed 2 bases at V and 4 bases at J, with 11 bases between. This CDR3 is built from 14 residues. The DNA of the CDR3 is TGTGCCAGCAGTGAACTCCGTCATGGCTATGGCTACACCTTC. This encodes CASSELRHGYGYTF.

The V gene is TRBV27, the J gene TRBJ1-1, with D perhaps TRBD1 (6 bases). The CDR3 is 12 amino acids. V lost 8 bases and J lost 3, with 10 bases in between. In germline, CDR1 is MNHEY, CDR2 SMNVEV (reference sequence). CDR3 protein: CASGQGYTEAFF. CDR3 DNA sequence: TGTGCCAGCGGCCAGGGGTACACTGAAGCTTTCTTT.

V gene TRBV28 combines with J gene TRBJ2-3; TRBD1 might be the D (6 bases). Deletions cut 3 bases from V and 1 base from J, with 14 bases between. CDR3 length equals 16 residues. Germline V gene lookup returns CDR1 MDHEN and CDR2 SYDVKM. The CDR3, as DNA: TGTGCCAGCAGTTTGGTGGGGACAACTCGCACAGATACGCAGTATTTT. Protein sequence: CASSLVGTTRTDTQYF.

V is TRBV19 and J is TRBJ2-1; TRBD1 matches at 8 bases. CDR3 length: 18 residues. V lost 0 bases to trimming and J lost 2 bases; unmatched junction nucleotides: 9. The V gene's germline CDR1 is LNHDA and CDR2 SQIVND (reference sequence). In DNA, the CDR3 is TGTGCCAGTAGTATAGATCCTGACAGGGGAGCACCCTACAATGAGCAGTTCTTC. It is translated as CASSIDPDRGAPYNEQFF.

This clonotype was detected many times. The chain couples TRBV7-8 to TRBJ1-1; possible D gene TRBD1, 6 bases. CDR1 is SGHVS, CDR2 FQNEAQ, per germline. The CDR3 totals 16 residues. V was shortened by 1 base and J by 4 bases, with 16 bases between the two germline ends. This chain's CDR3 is CASSLEWAGASTEAFF. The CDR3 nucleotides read TGTGCCAGCAGCTTAGAGTGGGCGGGGGCGAGCACTGAAGCTTTCTTT.